The 8 T cell receptor beta chains below were found in one sample sequenced in a study of blood T cell repertoires in COVID-19. Clones were sequenced by immunoSEQ multiplex PCR, and TCRdb holds only the in-frame ones, with some missing. This sample has about 200,000 clones; roughly 82% occur once, and the top ten carry about 10%. Sequencing used peripheral blood. Receptors originate from a man in his fifties or sixties with active or convalescent COVID-19.

V usage is TRBV7-9 and J usage is TRBJ2-1; 10 bases map to TRBD2. CDR1 and CDR2 (germline): SEHNR, FQNEAQ (reference sequence). The junction had 9 bases not matched to a gene; V was cut back by 5 bases and J by 8 bases. The CDR3 contains 15 residues. This chain's CDR3 is CASSPGASGGHEQFF. The CDR3 region has the DNA TGTGCCAGCAGCCCAGGGGCTAGCGGGGGTCATGAGCAGTTCTTC. The whole variable domain, filled in from reference TRBV7-9 and TRBJ2-1, reads DTGVSQNPRHKITKRGQNVTFRCDPISEHNRLYWYRQTLGQGPEFLTYFQNEAQLEKSRLLSDRFSAERPKGSFSTLEIQRTEQGDSAMYLCASSPGASGGHEQFFGPGTRLTVL.

The gene calls are TRBV28 and TRBJ1-4, with D perhaps matching TRBD1 (6 bases). CDR1 and CDR2 (germline): MDHEN, SYDVKM. The V gene lost 2 bases and the J gene lost 5 bases, with 12 bases spanning the gap. The CDR3 extends over 15 amino acids. The CDR3 is CASSLGGARNEKLFF. The CDR3 DNA sequence: TGTGCCAGCAGTTTAGGGGGGGCCCGAAATGAAAAACTGTTTTTT.

The V call is TRBV6-2 or TRBV6-3, the J call TRBJ2-2; D is uncertain. The CDR3 is 13 amino acids. CDR1 and CDR2 from the germline V gene are MNHEY and SVGEGT. The V gene lost 5 bases and the J gene lost 8 bases, with 12 bases spanning the gap. CDR3 coding DNA: TGTGCCAGCAGTCTAATATCCGGGGGGGAGCTGTTTTTT. It specifies CASSLISGGELFF.

The chain combines TRBV5-1 with TRBJ1-1; the D gene is possibly TRBD1 (5 bases). The CDR3 consists of 16 residues. Germline values: CDR1 SGHRS, CDR2 YFSETQ. Trimming shortened V by 2 bases and J by 0 bases, and 14 bases separated the two germline ends. The chain's CDR3 is CASSFGTGFMNTEAFF. The CDR3 bases are TGCGCCAGCAGCTTTGGAACAGGCTTCATGAACACTGAAGCTTTCTTT.

This clone appeared a single time. The chain carries TRBV6-5 and TRBJ2-3, with D tentatively TRBD2 (5 bases). The CDR3 sequence is 14 residues long. Germline V lookup: CDR1 MNHEY, CDR2 SVGAGI. Trimming took off 10 bases at V and 2 bases at J, with 16 bases between the two ends. The CDR3 nucleotides are TGTGCCACTAAAAGCGGTCCCTCCACAGATACGCAGTATTTT. Translating it yields CATKSGPSTDTQYF.

Here the CDR3 reads CASSLCAREDRQYV. The CDR3 bases are TGCGCCAGCAGCTTGTGCGCTCGGGAAGATCGGCAGTACGTC. V usage is TRBV5-1 and J usage is TRBJ2-7; maybe TRBD2 (5 bases). CDR1 and CDR2 from the germline V gene are SGHRS and YFSETQ. The CDR3 covers 14 residues. The germline V and J ends were trimmed by 1 base and 9 bases, with 17 bases remaining between them.

This sequence joins TRBV28 and TRBJ2-6; TRBD1 agrees at 7 bases. There are 15 residues in the CDR3. Per germline, CDR1 MDHEN and CDR2 SYDVKM. V was pared by 6 bases and J by 4 bases, with 6 bases of the junction left unmatched. This CDR3 reads CASSTTGAGANVLTF. Here the CDR3 DNA reads TGTGCCAGCAGCACAACAGGGGCCGGGGCCAACGTCCTGACTTTC.

The chain couples TRBV5-5 to TRBJ1-6, with a tentative D call TRBD1 (6 bases). The germline V and J ends were trimmed by 0 bases and 12 bases, with 19 bases remaining between them. In germline, CDR1 is SGHKS, CDR2 YYEKEE (reference sequence). The CDR3 sequence is 16 residues long. This CDR3 is CASSLGTAFAVRPLHF. The CDR3 nucleotides are TGTGCCAGCAGCTTGGGGACAGCCTTCGCGGTGAGACCCCTCCACTTT.